This entry is about one T cell receptor beta chain. The data originate from a study of shared clonotypes between healthy human individuals. The split of CD4+ cells yielded CD45RA+ naive and CD45RA-negative memory subsets. Some clones are missing from TCRdb's copy, which holds only in-frame ones; the method was immunoSEQ multiplex PCR. The table lists around 990,000 clones, around 77% of them singletons. CDR3 length: 13 residues. Trimming took off 2 bases at V and 3 bases at J, with 8 bases between the two ends. CDR1 and CDR2 from the germline V gene are MGHDK and SYGVNS. The sequence was collected from a young man in good health. Some clones in this sample may be carry-over from other donors' samples. Sequenced material: memory CD4+ T cells from PBMCs. Regarding subset: CD45RA-negative fraction. The chain has TRBV25-1 and TRBJ2-7, with D possibly matching TRBD1 (6 bases). The CDR3 protein is CASSEDRSYEQYF. The CDR3 bases are TGTGCCAGCAGTGAAGACAGGAGCTACGAGCAGTACTTC.